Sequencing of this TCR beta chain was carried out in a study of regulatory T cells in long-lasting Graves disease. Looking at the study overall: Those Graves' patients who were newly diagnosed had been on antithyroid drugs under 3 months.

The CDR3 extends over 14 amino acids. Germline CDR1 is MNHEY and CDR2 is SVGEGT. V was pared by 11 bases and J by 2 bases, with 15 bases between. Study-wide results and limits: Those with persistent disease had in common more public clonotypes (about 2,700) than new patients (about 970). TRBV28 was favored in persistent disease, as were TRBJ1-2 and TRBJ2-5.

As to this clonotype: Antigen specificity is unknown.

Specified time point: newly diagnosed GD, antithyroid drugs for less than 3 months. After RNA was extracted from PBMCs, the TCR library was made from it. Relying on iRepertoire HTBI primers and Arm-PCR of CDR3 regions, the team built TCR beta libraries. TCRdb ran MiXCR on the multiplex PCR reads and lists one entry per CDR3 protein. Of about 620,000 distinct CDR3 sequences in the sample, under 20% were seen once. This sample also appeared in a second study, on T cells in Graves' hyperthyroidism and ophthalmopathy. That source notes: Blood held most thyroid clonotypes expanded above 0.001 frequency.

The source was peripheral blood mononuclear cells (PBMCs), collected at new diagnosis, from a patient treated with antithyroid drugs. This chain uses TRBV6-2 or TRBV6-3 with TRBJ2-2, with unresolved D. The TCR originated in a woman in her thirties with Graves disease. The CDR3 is CASWQPTNTGELFF. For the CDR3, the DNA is TGTGCCTCGTGGCAGCCGACAAACACCGGGGAGCTGTTTTTT.